Many counts were recorded for the clone carrying this T cell receptor beta chain. Its antigen is not identified. These data belong to a study of spatial heterogeneity in lung cancer. V was shortened by 0 bases and J by 4 bases, with 10 bases between the two germline ends. This CDR3 has 15 amino acids. Germline V lookup: CDR1 SGDLS, CDR2 YYNGEE. Described time point: sample taken at primary tumor resection. Whole-study findings and limits: Expanded intratumoral alpha and beta TCR counts tracked tumor mutation counts.

Individual TCR cDNA molecules each bore their own unique molecular identifier. A single record per CDR3 protein comes from TCRdb applying MiXCR to the 5' RACE reads. Among about 13,000 distinct CDR3 sequences, roughly 5.4% were seen once, and the ten largest hold over 8.5%. The rearrangement joins TRBV9 to TRBJ2-2; D not resolved. The receptor comes from a female donor with early-stage non-small cell lung cancer. The sequencing here drew on lung tumor tissue, taken at surgery. The CDR3 DNA sequence: TGTGCCAGCAGCGTAGCTCTTAGCAGCACCGGGGAGCTGTTTTTT. It codes for CASSVALSSTGELFF.